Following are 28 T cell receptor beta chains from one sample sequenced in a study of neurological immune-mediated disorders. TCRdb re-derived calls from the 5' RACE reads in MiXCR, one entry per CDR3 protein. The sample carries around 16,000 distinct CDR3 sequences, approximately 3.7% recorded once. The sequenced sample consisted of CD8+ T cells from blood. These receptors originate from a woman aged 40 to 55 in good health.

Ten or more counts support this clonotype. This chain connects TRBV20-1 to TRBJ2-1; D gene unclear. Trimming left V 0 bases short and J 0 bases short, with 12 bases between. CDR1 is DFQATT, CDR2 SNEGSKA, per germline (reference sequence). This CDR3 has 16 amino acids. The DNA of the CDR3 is TGCAGTGCTAGAGATCGGGCGGATAGCTCCTACAATGAGCAGTTCTTC. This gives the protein CSARDRADSSYNEQFF.

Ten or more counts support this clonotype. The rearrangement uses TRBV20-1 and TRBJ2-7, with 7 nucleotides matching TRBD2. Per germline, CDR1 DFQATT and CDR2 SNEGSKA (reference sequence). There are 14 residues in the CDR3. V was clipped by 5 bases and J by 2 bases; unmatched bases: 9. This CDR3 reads CSASGTTSTYEQYF. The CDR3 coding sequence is TGCAGTGCTTCCGGGACTACTTCAACCTACGAGCAGTACTTC.

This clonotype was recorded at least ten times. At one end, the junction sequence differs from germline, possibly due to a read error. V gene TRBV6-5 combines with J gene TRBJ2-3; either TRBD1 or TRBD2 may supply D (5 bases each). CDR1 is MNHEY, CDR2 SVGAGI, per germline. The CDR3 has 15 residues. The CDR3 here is CASSPSSAMGRPGRF. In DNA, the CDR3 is TGTGCCAGCAGTCCCTCCAGTGCCATGGGACGGCCAGGGCGTTTT.

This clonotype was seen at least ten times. The CDR3 DNA sequence: TGCGCCAGCAGGGCCGGGACAGGGTCCTACGAGCAGTACTTC. This translates into CASRAGTGSYEQYF. The V and J genes are TRBV4-1 and TRBJ2-7; 9 bases are shared with TRBD1. The CDR3 is 14 amino acids. The germline gives CDR1 MGHRA, CDR2 YSYEKL. V shed 6 bases, J shed 1 base, and the junction held 4 bases outside the gene matches.

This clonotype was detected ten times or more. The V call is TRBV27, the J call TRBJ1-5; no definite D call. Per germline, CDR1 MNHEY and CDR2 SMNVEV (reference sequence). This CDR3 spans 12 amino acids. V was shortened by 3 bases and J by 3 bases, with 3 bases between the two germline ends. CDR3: CASSFYNQPQHF. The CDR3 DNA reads TGTGCCAGCAGTTTCTACAATCAGCCCCAGCATTTT.

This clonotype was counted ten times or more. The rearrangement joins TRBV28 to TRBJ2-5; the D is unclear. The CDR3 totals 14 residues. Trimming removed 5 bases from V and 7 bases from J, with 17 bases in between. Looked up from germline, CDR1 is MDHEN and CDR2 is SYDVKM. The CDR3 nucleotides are TGTGCCAGCAGTCTCCCCGGAGCCATTGGGACCCAGTACTTC. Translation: CASSLPGAIGTQYF. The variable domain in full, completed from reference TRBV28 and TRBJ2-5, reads DVKVTQSSRYLVKRTGEKVFLECVQDMDHENMFWYRQDPGLGLRLIYFSYDVKMKEKGDIPEGYSVSREKKERFSLILESASTNQTSMYLCASSLPGAIGTQYFGPGTRLLVL.

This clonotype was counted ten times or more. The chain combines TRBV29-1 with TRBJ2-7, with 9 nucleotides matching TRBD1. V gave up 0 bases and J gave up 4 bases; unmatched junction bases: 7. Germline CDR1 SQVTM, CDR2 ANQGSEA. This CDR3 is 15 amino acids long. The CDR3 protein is CSVEDWDRDRYEQYF. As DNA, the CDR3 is TGCAGCGTTGAAGATTGGGACAGGGACCGATACGAGCAGTACTTC.

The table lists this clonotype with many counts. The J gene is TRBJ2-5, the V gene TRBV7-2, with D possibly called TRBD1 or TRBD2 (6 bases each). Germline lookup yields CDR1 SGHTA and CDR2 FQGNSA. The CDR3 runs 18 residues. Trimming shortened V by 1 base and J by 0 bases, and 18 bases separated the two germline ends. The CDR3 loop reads CASSLETFTRGDQETQYF. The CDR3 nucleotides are TGTGCCAGCAGCTTAGAAACTTTCACTAGGGGGGACCAAGAGACCCAGTACTTC.

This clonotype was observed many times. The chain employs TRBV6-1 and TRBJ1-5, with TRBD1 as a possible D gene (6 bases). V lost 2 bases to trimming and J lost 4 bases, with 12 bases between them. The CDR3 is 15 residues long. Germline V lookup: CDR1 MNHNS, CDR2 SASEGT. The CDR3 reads CASSEWPGENQPQHF. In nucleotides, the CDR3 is TGTGCCAGCAGTGAATGGCCAGGGGAAAATCAGCCCCAGCATTTT.

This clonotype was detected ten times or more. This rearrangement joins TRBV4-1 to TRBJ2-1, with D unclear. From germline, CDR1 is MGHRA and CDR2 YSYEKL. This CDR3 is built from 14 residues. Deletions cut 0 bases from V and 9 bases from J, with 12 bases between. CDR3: CASSQEESLLEQFF. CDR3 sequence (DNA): TGCGCCAGCAGCCAAGAGGAGTCGCTCCTTGAGCAGTTCTTC.

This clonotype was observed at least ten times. Written as DNA, the CDR3 is TGTGCCAGCAGCTTGTCGGTAAAGGGAGGCTACAATGAGCAGTTCTTC. Residues: CASSLSVKGGYNEQFF. The chain employs TRBV5-5 and TRBJ2-1; D might be TRBD2 (6 bases). CDR3 length equals 16 residues. Germline CDR1 is SGHKS and CDR2 is YYEKEE (reference sequence). The germline V and J ends were trimmed by 1 base and 3 bases, with 14 bases remaining between them.

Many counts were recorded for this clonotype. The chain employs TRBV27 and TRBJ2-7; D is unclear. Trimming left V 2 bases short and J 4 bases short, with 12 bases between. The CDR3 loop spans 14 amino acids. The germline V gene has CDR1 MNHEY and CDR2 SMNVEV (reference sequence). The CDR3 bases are TGTGCCAGCAGTTTAACGGCAGCTGGATACGAGCAGTACTTC. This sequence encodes CASSLTAAGYEQYF.

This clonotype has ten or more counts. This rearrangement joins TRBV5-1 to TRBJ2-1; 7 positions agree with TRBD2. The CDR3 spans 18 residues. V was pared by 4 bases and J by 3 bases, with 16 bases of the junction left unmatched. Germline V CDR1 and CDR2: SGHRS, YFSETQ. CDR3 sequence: CASSPPRSLAEYYNEQFF. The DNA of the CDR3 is TGCGCCAGCAGCCCCCCGAGGTCGCTAGCGGAATACTACAATGAGCAGTTCTTC.

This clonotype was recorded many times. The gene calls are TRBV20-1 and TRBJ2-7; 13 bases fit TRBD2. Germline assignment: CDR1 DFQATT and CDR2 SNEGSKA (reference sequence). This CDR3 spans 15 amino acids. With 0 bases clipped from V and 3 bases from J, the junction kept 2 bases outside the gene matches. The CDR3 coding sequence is TGCAGTGCTAGAGATGGACTAGCGGGAGTCTACGAGCAGTACTTC. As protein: CSARDGLAGVYEQYF.

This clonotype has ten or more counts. The CDR3 is CASSLARGPTGAFF. CDR3 DNA sequence: TGTGCCAGCAGCTTAGCCAGGGGGCCGACGGGTGCTTTCTTT. The chain employs TRBV7-9 and TRBJ1-1, with 8 bases fitting TRBD1. The V and J ends lost 0 bases and 11 bases, in that order; junction bases with no gene match: 8. The CDR3 length is 14 residues. The germline gives CDR1 SEHNR, CDR2 FQNEAQ (reference sequence).

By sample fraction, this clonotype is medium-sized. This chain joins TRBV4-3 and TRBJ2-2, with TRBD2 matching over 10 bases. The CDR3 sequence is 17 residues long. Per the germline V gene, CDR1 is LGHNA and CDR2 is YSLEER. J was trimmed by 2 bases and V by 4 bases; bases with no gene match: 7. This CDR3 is CASSPRTSGENTGELFF. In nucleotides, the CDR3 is TGCGCCAGCAGCCCGCGGACTAGCGGAGAAAACACCGGGGAGCTGTTTTTT.

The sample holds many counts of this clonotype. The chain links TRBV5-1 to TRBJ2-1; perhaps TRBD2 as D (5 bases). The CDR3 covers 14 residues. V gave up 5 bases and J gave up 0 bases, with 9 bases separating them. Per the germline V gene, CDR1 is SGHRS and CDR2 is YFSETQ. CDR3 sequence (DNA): TGCGCCAGCAGGGAGGTAGGCTCCTACAATGAGCAGTTCTTC. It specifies CASREVGSYNEQFF.

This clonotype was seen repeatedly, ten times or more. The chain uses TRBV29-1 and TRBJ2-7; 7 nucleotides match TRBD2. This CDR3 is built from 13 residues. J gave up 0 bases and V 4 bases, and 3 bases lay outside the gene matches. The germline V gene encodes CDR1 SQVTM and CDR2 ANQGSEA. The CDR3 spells CSVGLAASYEQYF. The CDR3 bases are TGCAGCGTTGGGCTAGCGGCCTCCTACGAGCAGTACTTC.

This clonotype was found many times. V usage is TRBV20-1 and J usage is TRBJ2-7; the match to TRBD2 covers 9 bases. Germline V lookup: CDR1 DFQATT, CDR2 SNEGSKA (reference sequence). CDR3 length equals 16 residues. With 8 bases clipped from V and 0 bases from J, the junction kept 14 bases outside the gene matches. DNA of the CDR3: TGCAGTCCTGCTGTGAGCGGGAGGTCGAGCTCCTACGAGCAGTACTTC. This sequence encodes CSPAVSGRSSSYEQYF.

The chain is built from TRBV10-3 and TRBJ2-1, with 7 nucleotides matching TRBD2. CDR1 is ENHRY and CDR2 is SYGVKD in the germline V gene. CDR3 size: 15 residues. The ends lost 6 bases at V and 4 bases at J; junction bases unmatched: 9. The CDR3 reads CAIRERGRGYNEQFF. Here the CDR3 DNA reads TGTGCCATCAGAGAGCGGGGTAGGGGTTACAATGAGCAGTTCTTC.

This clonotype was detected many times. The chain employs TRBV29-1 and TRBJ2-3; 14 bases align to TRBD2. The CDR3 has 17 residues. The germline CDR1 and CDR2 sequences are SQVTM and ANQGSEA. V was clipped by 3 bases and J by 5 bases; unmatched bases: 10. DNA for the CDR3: TGCAGCGTTGAGGGACTAGCGGGAGCCCCCGGGGGAGATACGCAGTATTTT. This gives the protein CSVEGLAGAPGGDTQYF.

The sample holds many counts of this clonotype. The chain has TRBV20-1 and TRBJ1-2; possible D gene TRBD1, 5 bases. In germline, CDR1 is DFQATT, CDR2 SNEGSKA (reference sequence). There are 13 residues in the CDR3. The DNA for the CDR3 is TGCAAAGGGGAAGTAATGGAGAACTATGGCTACACCTTC. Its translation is CKGEVMENYGYTF.

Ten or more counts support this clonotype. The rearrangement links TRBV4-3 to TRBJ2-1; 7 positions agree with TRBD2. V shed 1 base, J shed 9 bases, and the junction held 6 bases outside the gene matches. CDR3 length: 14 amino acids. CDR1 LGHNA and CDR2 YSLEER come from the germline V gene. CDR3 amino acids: CASSQVPRTSEQFF. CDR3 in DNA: TGCGCCAGCAGCCAAGTACCCCGGACTAGTGAGCAGTTCTTC.

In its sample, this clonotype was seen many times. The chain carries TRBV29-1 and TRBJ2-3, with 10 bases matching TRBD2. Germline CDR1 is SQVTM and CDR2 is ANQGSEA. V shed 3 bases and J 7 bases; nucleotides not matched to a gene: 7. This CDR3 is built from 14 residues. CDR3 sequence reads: CSVDKASGSHTQYF. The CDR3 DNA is TGCAGCGTTGATAAGGCTAGCGGGAGCCATACGCAGTATTTT.

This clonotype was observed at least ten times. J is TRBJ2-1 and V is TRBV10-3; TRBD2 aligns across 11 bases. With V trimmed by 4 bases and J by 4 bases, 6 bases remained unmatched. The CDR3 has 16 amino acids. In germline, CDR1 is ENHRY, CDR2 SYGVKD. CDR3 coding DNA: TGTGCCATCAGTGGGAAACTAGCGGGAGAATACAATGAGCAGTTCTTC. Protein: CAISGKLAGEYNEQFF.

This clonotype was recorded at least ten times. The CDR3 spells CASSWASETGELFF. Here the CDR3 DNA reads TGTGCCAGCAGCTGGGCCTCAGAGACCGGGGAGCTGTTTTTT. This chain connects TRBV5-6 to TRBJ2-2; no clear D gene. V lost 3 bases and J lost 5, with 11 bases in between. CDR1 SGHDT and CDR2 YYEEEE come from the germline V gene. The CDR3 has 14 amino acids.

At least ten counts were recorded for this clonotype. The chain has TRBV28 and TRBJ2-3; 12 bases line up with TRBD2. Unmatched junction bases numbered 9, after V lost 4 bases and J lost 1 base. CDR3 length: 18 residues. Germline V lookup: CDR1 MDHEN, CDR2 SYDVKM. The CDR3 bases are TGTGCCAGCAGTTCCTGGACTAGCGGGATGGGTGGCACAGATACGCAGTATTTT. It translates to CASSSWTSGMGGTDTQYF.

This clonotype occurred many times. CDR3 nucleotides: TGTGCCAGCAGTCACCCAGGGGGCACCGGGGAGCTGTTTTTT. It specifies CASSHPGGTGELFF. The rearrangement links TRBV12-3 or TRBV12-4 to TRBJ2-2; 7 nucleotides match TRBD1. The CDR3 runs 14 residues. The junction had 4 bases not matched to a gene; V was cut back by 5 bases and J by 4 bases.